These T cell receptor beta chains were read from a single sample in a study of blood T cell repertoires in COVID-19. TCRdb's copy holds only in-frame clones and misses some; the assay was immunoSEQ multiplex PCR. The profile shows fewer than 200,000 clones, about 80% of them singletons. Specimen: PBMCs or T cells enriched from blood (not recorded which). Receptors were obtained from a woman aged 65 to 85 in a cohort exposed to, infected with or recovered from COVID-19 (not recorded which). Each CDR3 is given with its conserved first and last residue. Fields, in order: J gene, V gene, clone size, D gene, CDR3 protein, CDR3 DNA. A D gene is named only where the DNA matches it firmly. Clone size appears in some rows only: once, few, many, or a class for an expanded clone.

TRBJ2-2	TRBV9	.	.	CASSRGAAGTNTGELFF	TGTGCCAGCAGCCGGGGGGCGGCAGGAACGAACACCGGGGAGCTGTTTTTT
TRBJ1-3	TRBV6-5	.	TRBD1	CASTWTGTSGNTIYF	TGTGCCAGCACCTGGACAGGAACGTCTGGAAACACCATATATTTT
TRBJ2-1	TRBV28	.	.	CASSFLESSYNEQFF	TGTGCCAGCAGTTTCCTAGAGAGCTCCTACAATGAGCAGTTCTTC
TRBJ2-5	TRBV5-1	.	TRBD2	CASSSGTSGSTQETQYF	TGCGCCAGCAGCTCAGGGACTAGCGGGTCAACGCAAGAGACCCAGTACTTC
TRBJ1-2	TRBV7-9	few	TRBD1	CASSARGSAYGYTF	TGTGCCAGCAGCGCCAGGGGGTCGGCCTATGGCTACACCTTC
TRBJ1-1	TRBV9	once	.	CASSVGGQLNTEAFF	TGTGCCAGCAGCGTAGGAGGGCAATTGAACACTGAAGCTTTCTTT
TRBJ1-5	TRBV7-2	.	TRBD1	CASSLGQGGVQPQHF	TGTGCCAGCAGCTTAGGACAGGGCGGTGTGCAGCCCCAGCATTTT
TRBJ1-1	TRBV7-2	.	.	CASSLGMNTEAFF	TGTGCCAGCAGCTTAGGTATGAACACTGAAGCTTTCTTT
TRBJ2-1	TRBV29-1	.	TRBD1	CSVVNRGSYNEQFF	TGCAGCGTTGTTAACAGGGGTTCCTACAATGAGCAGTTCTTC
TRBJ2-4	TRBV18	.	.	CASSPPGLAKNIQYF	TGTGCCAGCTCCCCCCCCGGGTTAGCCAAAAACATTCAGTACTTC
TRBJ2-1	TRBV18	.	TRBD2	CASSPLAGVLDEQFF	TGTGCCAGCTCACCACTAGCGGGAGTTCTGGATGAGCAGTTCTTC
TRBJ2-7	TRBV5-4	.	.	CASSSAGDTYEQYF	TGTGCCAGCAGCTCGGCAGGTGATACCTACGAGCAGTACTTC
TRBJ2-1	TRBV18	.	TRBD2	CASSRLSGRVGSYNEQFF	TGTGCCAGCTCACGACTGAGCGGGAGGGTAGGGTCCTACAATGAGCAGTTCTTC
TRBJ1-1	TRBV5-1	.	.	CASSLVGAQNTEAFF	TGCGCCAGCAGCTTGGTGGGGGCACAGAACACTGAAGCTTTCTTT
TRBJ2-3	TRBV18	.	TRBD2	CASSPGPIAGDTQYF	TGTGCCAGCTCCCCAGGGCCAATAGCGGGGGATACGCAGTATTTT
TRBJ1-2	TRBV5-1	.	.	CASSLGGQSYGYTF	TGCGCCAGCAGCTTGGGTGGGCAGTCCTATGGCTACACCTTC
TRBJ2-2	TRBV5-1	.	TRBD1	CASSPGTGSSGELFF	TGCGCCAGCAGCCCCGGGACAGGGTCATCCGGGGAGCTGTTTTTT
TRBJ1-5	TRBV6-2/TRBV6-3	once	.	CASSPRQFNSNQPQHF	TGTGCCAGCAGCCCTAGACAGTTTAATAGCAATCAGCCCCAGCATTTT
TRBJ1-1	TRBV7-2	.	.	CASSLVAAMNTEAFF	TGTGCCAGCAGCTTAGTCGCGGCCATGAACACTGAAGCTTTCTTT
TRBJ1-2	TRBV2	.	.	CASRTGKANYGYTF	TGTGCCAGCAGGACGGGAAAAGCTAACTATGGCTACACCTTC
TRBJ2-7	TRBV10-3	.	TRBD1	CAISEGQGPYEQYF	TGTGCCATCAGTGAGGGACAGGGTCCCTACGAGCAGTACTTC
TRBJ1-2	TRBV28	.	TRBD1	CASSPGTGAYTF	TGTGCCAGCAGTCCCGGGACAGGTGCCTACACCTTC
TRBJ1-1	TRBV11-2	.	.	CASSLDRYSSEAFF	TGTGCCAGCAGCTTAGATCGCTACTCTTCTGAAGCTTTCTTT
TRBJ2-7	TRBV6-5	.	.	CAISAGILSYEQYF	TGTGCCATCTCGGCAGGGATTCTGTCCTACGAGCAGTACTTC
TRBJ2-1	TRBV2	.	.	CASSGPYNEQFF	TGTGCCAGCAGTGGGCCTTACAATGAGCAGTTCTTC
TRBJ1-1	TRBV3-1/TRBV3-2	.	.	CASSHGQHTEAFF	TGTGCCAGCAGCCACGGACAGCACACTGAAGCTTTCTTT
TRBJ1-4	TRBV6-5	.	.	CASSWFGDSEKLFF	TGTGCCAGCAGTTGGTTCGGGGACTCTGAAAAACTGTTTTTT
TRBJ1-2	TRBV11-2	once	TRBD1	CASSPGTVANYGYTF	TGTGCCAGCAGCCCTGGGACAGTCGCTAACTATGGCTACACCTTC
TRBJ2-1	TRBV24-1	.	TRBD2	CATSEHPGTSGRAADNEQFF	TGTGCCACCAGTGAACATCCCGGGACTAGCGGGAGGGCCGCCGACAATGAGCAGTTCTTC
TRBJ2-7	TRBV28	.	TRBD2	CASRTIGLARSYEQYF	TGTGCCAGCAGAACCATAGGACTAGCTAGGTCCTACGAGCAGTACTTC
TRBJ2-2	TRBV18	.	.	CASSPRDQPRGGELFF	TGTGCCAGCTCACCTCGGGATCAACCCCGGGGCGGGGAGCTGTTTTTT
TRBJ2-3	TRBV5-1	.	TRBD2	CASSLPGLAGSTDTQYF	TGCGCCAGCAGCTTACCGGGACTAGCGGGAAGCACAGATACGCAGTATTTT
TRBJ2-2	TRBV5-6	.	.	CASSYGVNTGELFF	TGTGCCAGCAGCTACGGAGTGAACACCGGGGAGCTGTTTTTT
TRBJ2-7	TRBV4-1	.	TRBD2	CASSQDRAGGVGEQYF	TGCGCCAGCAGCCAAGACAGGGCGGGAGGGGTCGGCGAGCAGTACTTC
TRBJ2-1	TRBV6-2/TRBV6-3	once	TRBD2	CASSLTAGAHEQFF	TGTGCCAGCAGCCTTACAGCGGGAGCTCATGAGCAGTTCTTC
TRBJ1-1	TRBV10-3	.	.	CATLGDTEAFF	TGTGCCACCCTAGGGGACACTGAAGCTTTCTTT
TRBJ2-1	TRBV5-4	.	TRBD2	CASSVGLAGNNEQFF	TGTGCCAGCAGCGTGGGACTAGCGGGAAACAATGAGCAGTTCTTC
TRBJ2-7	TRBV11-3	.	TRBD2	CASSLSMLAGGEQYF	TGTGCCAGCAGCTTAAGTATGCTAGCGGGAGGCGAGCAGTACTTC
TRBJ1-4	TRBV11-3	.	.	CASSPRVREKLFF	TGTGCCAGCAGCCCCCGGGTACGTGAAAAACTGTTTTTT
TRBJ2-1	TRBV25-1	few	.	CASSEWDTASYNEQFF	TGTGCCAGCAGTGAATGGGACACGGCTTCCTACAATGAGCAGTTCTTC
TRBJ1-2	TRBV28	.	TRBD1	CATGAPRWNYGYTF	TGTGCAACAGGGGCCCCTCGCTGGAACTATGGCTACACCTTC
TRBJ1-2	TRBV5-1	.	TRBD1	CASSLGTAEAYGYTF	TGCGCCAGCAGCCTAGGGACAGCGGAGGCCTATGGCTACACCTTC
TRBJ2-1	TRBV18	.	TRBD2	CASSPMTSGFYNEQFF	TGTGCCAGCTCACCAATGACTAGCGGGTTCTACAATGAGCAGTTCTTC
TRBJ2-7	TRBV2	.	TRBD1	CASSRDRGYEQYF	TGTGCCAGCAGTAGGGACAGGGGCTACGAGCAGTACTTC
TRBJ1-4	TRBV18	.	TRBD1	CASSPDRGDEKLFF	TGTGCCAGCTCACCCGACAGGGGCGATGAAAAACTGTTTTTT
TRBJ2-2	TRBV5-1	.	TRBD2	CASSLTSGRTPGELFF	TGCGCCAGCAGCCTGACTAGCGGGAGGACCCCCGGGGAGCTGTTTTTT
TRBJ2-1	TRBV18	.	TRBD2	CASSPGLAGAGNEQFF	TGTGCCAGCTCACCGGGACTAGCGGGAGCAGGCAATGAGCAGTTCTTC